This T cell receptor beta chain was sequenced for a study of cytomegalovirus exposure and HLA in healthy donors. The sample holds a few counts of this clone. The CDR3 contains 15 residues. The V and J ends lost 6 bases and 0 bases, in that order; junction bases with no gene match: 2. Germline CDR1 is MNHEY and CDR2 is SVGAGI. Primers: 60 Vbeta forward and 13 Jbeta reverse. Clones were read by immunoSEQ multiplex PCR, and TCRdb kept only the in-frame ones, dropping some. The profile shows 30,000 to 35,000 clones, 80% of them singletons. The specimen sequenced was PBMCs. The rearrangement links TRBV6-5 to TRBJ2-2; TRBD2 matches 9 bases. The receptor's source is a male donor in good health and CMV-seronegative. In DNA form, the CDR3 reads TGTGCCAGCAGCAGACTAGCGGCGAACACCGGGGAGCTGTTTTTT. Translation: CASSRLAANTGELFF.